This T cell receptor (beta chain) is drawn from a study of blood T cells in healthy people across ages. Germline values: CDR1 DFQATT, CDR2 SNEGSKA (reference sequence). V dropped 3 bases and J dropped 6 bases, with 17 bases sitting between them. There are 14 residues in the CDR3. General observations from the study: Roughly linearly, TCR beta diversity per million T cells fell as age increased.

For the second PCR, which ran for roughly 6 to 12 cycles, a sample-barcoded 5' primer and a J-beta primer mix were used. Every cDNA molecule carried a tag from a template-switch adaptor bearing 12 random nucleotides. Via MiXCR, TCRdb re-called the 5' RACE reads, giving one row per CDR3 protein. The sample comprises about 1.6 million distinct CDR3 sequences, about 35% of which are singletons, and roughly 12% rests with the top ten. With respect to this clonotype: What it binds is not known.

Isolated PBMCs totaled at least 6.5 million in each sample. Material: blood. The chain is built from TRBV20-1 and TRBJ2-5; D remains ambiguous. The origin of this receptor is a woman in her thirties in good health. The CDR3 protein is CSASPALSRQTQYF. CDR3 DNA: TGCAGTGCTAGCCCGGCACTAAGCAGGCAGACCCAGTACTTC.